This T cell receptor beta chain was found in a study of response to subunit inactivated influenza vaccine. Study-wide results and limits: Authors suggested each seasonal flu vaccination may recruit only limited numbers of new T cells.

Points on this clonotype: Its antigen is undetermined.

TCRdb called the RT-PCR reads again in MiXCR, with one record for every CDR3 protein. The table includes 750,000 to 850,000 distinct CDR3 sequences, roughly 18% detected once. The germline V gene has CDR1 SGHAT and CDR2 FQDESV (reference sequence). V shed 3 bases, J shed 1 base, and the junction held 4 bases outside the gene matches. There are 15 residues in the CDR3. The source is a man in his fifties who received an inactivated influenza vaccine. V gene TRBV11-1 combines with J gene TRBJ2-5, with TRBD2 matching over 8 bases. This specimen consisted of PBMCs from blood, obtained around 5 days after vaccination. The CDR3 region is CASSFGGGRQETQYF. The CDR3 nucleotides are TGTGCCAGCAGCTTTGGCGGGGGGCGCCAAGAGACCCAGTACTTC. Full variable domain (remainder filled in from reference TRBV11-1 and TRBJ2-5): EAEVAQSPRYKITEKSQAVAFWCDPISGHATLYWYRQILGQGPELLVQFQDESVVDDSQLPKDRFSAERLKGVDSTLKIQPAELGDSAMYLCASSFGGGRQETQYFGPGTRLLVL.